This entry describes one T cell receptor (beta chain). Antigen: not known. Other DNA sequences within the sample encode an identical CDR3. This record comes from a study of shared clonotypes between healthy human individuals. Across the whole study: The composition of the donors was two women and a few men aged 18 to 49. Study-level results: Approximately 5% of naive CD4 clonotypes were shared across a handful of donors. Sorted-subset samples were not fully sequenced, rarefaction indicated.

CDR1 and CDR2 from the germline V gene are MNHEY and SVGAGI. The CDR3 has 14 amino acids. Deletions cut 5 bases from V and 1 base from J, with 9 bases between. Generated by immunoSEQ multiplex PCR, the TCRdb table keeps only in-frame clones and is missing some. The sample holds over 2 million clones, 95% seen once. Researchers partitioned CD4+ cells into CD45RA+ naive and CD45RA-negative memory subsets. V is TRBV6-5 and J is TRBJ1-3, with D perhaps TRBD1 (6 bases). The sequencing sample was made of naive CD4+ T cells sorted from blood. Described subset: CD45RA+ positively selected. This TCR was recovered from a man aged 18-30 years in good health. The CDR3 region has the DNA TGTGCCAGCAGTGGTCAGGGGTCTGGAAACACCATATATTTT. Residues: CASSGQGSGNTIYF.